This is a list of T cell receptor beta chains from one sample in a study of CD8 T cells in Susac syndrome. TCRdb re-derived calls from the immunoSEQ multiplex PCR reads in MiXCR, one entry per CDR3 protein. Of more than 65,000 distinct CDR3 sequences detected, approximately 96% appear once; the ten largest clones hold roughly 0.55%. Material for sequencing was CD8+ T cells from PBMCs. These TCRs come from a human donor with multiple sclerosis. The CDR3 runs from the conserved cysteine through the conserved F or W. Each record gives: V gene, D gene, clone size, CDR3 length, J gene, CDR3 protein, CDR3 DNA. The D gene is left open where the match is weak. Not all rows give a size; the values are once, few, many and, for expanded clones, a class.

TRBV9	TRBD1	NA	11	TRBJ2-1	CASSDPGQWLF	TGTGCCAGCAGCGATCCGGGACAGTGGCTCTTC
TRBV30	NA	NA	14	TRBJ2-7	CAWTLPAAIYEQYF	TGTGCCTGGACCCTGCCGGCGGCAATTTACGAGCAGTACTTC
TRBV12-3/TRBV12-4	NA	NA	16	TRBJ1-1	CASSFTSGAMNTEAFF	TGTGCCAGCAGTTTCACGTCGGGGGCGATGAACACTGAAGCTTTCTTT
TRBV18	TRBD2	NA	16	TRBJ2-1	CASSPPGGSTYNEQFF	TGTGCCAGCTCACCACCCGGCGGGAGTACTTACAATGAGCAGTTCTTC
TRBV28	NA	NA	11	TRBJ2-7	CASSLFYEQYF	TGTGCCAGCAGTTTATTCTACGAGCAGTACTTC
TRBV28	TRBD1	NA	14	TRBJ1-5	CASSKGDRGQPQHF	TGTGCCAGCAGTAAGGGGGACAGGGGTCAGCCCCAGCATTTT
TRBV12-3/TRBV12-4	NA	once	16	TRBJ2-7	CASSTGQSLLEDEQYF	TGTGCCAGCAGTACCGGACAGTCCCTGCTTGAGGATGAGCAGTACTTC
TRBV6-1	TRBD1	NA	13	TRBJ1-1	CASIDRGNTEAFF	TGTGCCAGCATCGACAGGGGGAACACTGAAGCTTTCTTT
TRBV28	NA	NA	13	TRBJ1-1	CASRLGGNTEAFF	TGTGCCAGCAGACTCGGGGGGAACACTGAAGCTTTCTTT
TRBV20-1	TRBD1	NA	17	TRBJ2-7	CSARDRRGGLYGYEQYF	TGCAGTGCTAGAGATCGAAGAGGGGGCCTGTATGGCTACGAGCAGTACTTC
TRBV12-3/TRBV12-4	NA	NA	11	TRBJ1-1	CASSHNTEAFF	TGTGCCAGCAGCCATAACACTGAAGCTTTCTTT
TRBV24-1	TRBD1	NA	13	TRBJ1-2	CATSEGTEHGYTF	TGTGCCACCAGTGAGGGGACAGAACATGGCTACACCTTC
TRBV27	NA	NA	14	TRBJ1-5	CASRPRDVDQPQHF	TGTGCCAGCAGGCCCCGGGACGTCGATCAGCCCCAGCATTTT
TRBV7-9	NA	NA	14	TRBJ1-2	CASSFSDWGDGYTF	TGTGCCAGCAGCTTCTCGGACTGGGGGGATGGCTACACCTTC
TRBV27	TRBD1	NA	14	TRBJ1-5	CASSPDRGGQPQHF	TGTGCCAGCAGTCCCGACAGGGGCGGTCAGCCCCAGCATTTT
TRBV20-1	NA	once	15	TRBJ2-7	CSARAVSGRGYEQYF	TGCAGTGCTAGAGCCGTGAGCGGAAGGGGATACGAGCAGTACTTC
TRBV13	TRBD1	once	19	TRBJ2-7	CASSSRAGQGAPDYWEQYF	TGTGCCAGCAGCTCAAGGGCAGGACAGGGGGCGCCGGACTACTGGGAGCAGTACTTC
TRBV7-9	NA	once	13	TRBJ1-2	CASSLIADYGYTF	TGTGCCAGCAGCTTAATCGCAGACTATGGCTACACCTTC
TRBV3-1	TRBD1	NA	17	TRBJ1-2	CASSQGLPGQKTYGYTF	TGTGCCAGCAGCCAAGGACTCCCGGGACAGAAAACCTATGGCTACACCTTC
TRBV29-1	TRBD1	few	11	TRBJ2-7	CSVAGQGEQYF	TGCAGCGTAGCCGGACAGGGCGAGCAGTACTTC
TRBV3-1	NA	NA	18	TRBJ2-7	CASSQDRGYEIIGYEQYF	TGTGCCAGCAGCCAAGATCGCGGTTACGAGATCATAGGCTACGAGCAGTACTTC
TRBV5-1	NA	NA	17	TRBJ1-1	CASSLEPGAFFNTEAFF	TGCGCCAGCAGCTTGGAGCCGGGGGCCTTCTTCAACACTGAAGCTTTCTTT
TRBV29-1	TRBD2	NA	15	TRBJ2-3	CSVEDLGTSADTQYF	TGCAGCGTTGAAGATCTTGGGACTAGCGCTGATACGCAGTATTTT
TRBV4-3	NA	NA	16	TRBJ2-7	CASSQDGWGQSYEQYF	TGCGCCAGCAGCCAAGATGGCTGGGGTCAGTCCTACGAGCAGTACTTC
TRBV12-3/TRBV12-4	TRBD1	NA	17	TRBJ1-2	CASRGHRDRGRDYGYTF	TGTGCCAGCAGGGGTCACCGGGACAGGGGGCGCGACTATGGCTACACCTTC
TRBV27	TRBD2	NA	15	TRBJ2-5	CASSAGTSRMETQYF	TGTGCCAGCAGTGCAGGGACTAGCCGGATGGAGACCCAGTACTTC
TRBV29-1	NA	once	14	TRBJ2-4	CSVETGTGKNIQYF	TGCAGCGTTGAAACAGGGACCGGGAAAAACATTCAGTACTTC
TRBV10-3	NA	NA	14	TRBJ2-2	CAIRGLVNTGELFF	TGTGCCATCAGGGGACTGGTGAACACCGGGGAGCTGTTTTTT
TRBV20-1	TRBD2	NA	15	TRBJ2-7	CSARGGGTSNDEQYF	TGCAGTGCTAGGGGGGGCGGGACTAGCAACGACGAGCAGTACTTC
TRBV29-1	TRBD2	NA	13	TRBJ2-1	CSGIYGRSYEQFF	TGCAGCGGAATATACGGGAGGTCCTATGAGCAGTTCTTC
TRBV6-1	NA	NA	14	TRBJ1-1	CASNSRTLMSEAFF	TGTGCCAGCAACTCACGGACACTTATGTCTGAAGCTTTCTTT
TRBV30	NA	NA	12	TRBJ2-1	CAWSVSGNEQFF	TGTGCCTGGAGTGTTAGTGGCAATGAGCAGTTCTTC
TRBV7-9	NA	NA	13	TRBJ2-2	CASSFEGTGELFF	TGTGCCAGCAGCTTCGAGGGGACCGGGGAGCTGTTTTTT
TRBV9	TRBD1	NA	12	TRBJ2-5	CASSRGQETQYF	TGTGCCAGCTCCAGGGGGCAGGAGACCCAGTACTTC
TRBV7-8	TRBD1	NA	15	TRBJ2-2	CASSLGTANTGELFF	TGTGCCAGCAGCTTGGGGACAGCGAACACCGGGGAGCTGTTTTTT
TRBV29-1	TRBD2	NA	15	TRBJ2-7	CSVEDGTSGSYEQYF	TGCAGCGTTGAAGATGGGACTAGCGGGAGCTACGAGCAGTACTTC
TRBV19	NA	NA	13	TRBJ1-3	CASSTYSGNTIYF	TGTGCCAGTAGTACCTACTCTGGAAACACCATATATTTT
TRBV29-1	TRBD1	NA	14	TRBJ2-7	CSAEDRESPYEQYF	TGCAGCGCTGAGGACAGGGAAAGTCCCTACGAGCAGTACTTC
TRBV4-3	TRBD2	NA	14	TRBJ2-1	CASSPGTSDNEQFF	TGCGCCAGCAGCCCCGGGACTAGCGACAATGAGCAGTTCTTC
TRBV10-3	NA	NA	13	TRBJ2-5	CAISAGDPETQYF	TGTGCCATCAGTGCTGGGGACCCGGAGACCCAGTACTTC
TRBV5-1	TRBD2	NA	18	TRBJ2-7	CASSDPTLTSGVPYEQYF	TGCGCCAGCAGCGATCCGACTTTGACTAGCGGGGTTCCCTACGAGCAGTACTTC
TRBV13	NA	once	15	TRBJ2-2	CASSLAGGGTGELFF	TGTGCCAGCAGCTTAGCAGGGGGAGGCACCGGGGAGCTGTTTTTT
TRBV13	NA	once	15	TRBJ2-1	CASSLSETRGYEQFF	TGTGCCAGCAGCTTATCGGAGACTAGGGGATATGAGCAGTTCTTC
TRBV4-1	NA	NA	11	TRBJ2-7	CATANAYEQYF	TGCGCCACGGCCAATGCCTACGAGCAGTACTTC
TRBV27	TRBD1	once	16	TRBJ1-1	CASSFIPTGVNTEAFF	TGTGCCAGCAGTTTCATCCCAACAGGGGTGAACACTGAAGCTTTCTTT
TRBV12-3/TRBV12-4	NA	NA	14	TRBJ1-1	CASSFTAFNTEAFF	TGTGCCAGCAGTTTTACAGCCTTCAACACTGAAGCTTTCTTT
TRBV28	NA	NA	16	TRBJ2-1	CASSPPTGASYNEQFF	TGTGCCAGCAGTCCCCCGACGGGGGCGTCCTACAATGAGCAGTTCTTC
TRBV2	NA	NA	14	TRBJ2-3	CASIRDISTDTQYF	TGTGCCAGCATCCGGGACATTAGCACAGATACGCAGTATTTT
TRBV27	NA	NA	14	TRBJ1-5	CASSLGNSNQPQHF	TGTGCCAGCAGTTTGGGAAATAGCAATCAGCCCCAGCATTTT
TRBV2	TRBD2	NA	12	TRBJ2-1	CASSAWASGQFF	TGTGCCAGCAGTGCGTGGGCTAGCGGCCAGTTCTTC
TRBV4-1	NA	NA	15	TRBJ2-6	CASSLDGSGANVLTF	TGCGCCAGCAGCCTCGACGGCTCTGGGGCCAACGTCCTGACTTTC
TRBV12-3/TRBV12-4	TRBD1	NA	13	TRBJ1-2	CASRRQGAIGYTF	TGTGCCAGCAGAAGACAGGGGGCGATTGGCTACACCTTC
TRBV12-3/TRBV12-4	TRBD1	NA	15	TRBJ1-4	CASSHGTGGYEKLFF	TGTGCCAGCAGCCACGGGACAGGGGGGTATGAAAAACTGTTTTTT
TRBV5-6	NA	NA	15	TRBJ1-2	CASSSGVFLNYGYTF	TGTGCCAGCAGCTCTGGAGTCTTCCTAAACTATGGCTACACCTTC
TRBV4-3	TRBD1	NA	15	TRBJ1-2	CASSQDRGEDYGYTF	TGCGCCAGCAGCCAGGACAGGGGGGAGGACTATGGCTACACCTTC
TRBV28	TRBD1	NA	14	TRBJ2-2	CASSLQGDTGELFF	TGTGCCAGCAGTTTACAGGGGGACACCGGGGAGCTGTTTTTT
TRBV7-9	NA	NA	14	TRBJ1-1	CASSSPRGATEAFF	TGTGCCAGCAGCTCCCCTCGAGGGGCCACTGAAGCTTTCTTT